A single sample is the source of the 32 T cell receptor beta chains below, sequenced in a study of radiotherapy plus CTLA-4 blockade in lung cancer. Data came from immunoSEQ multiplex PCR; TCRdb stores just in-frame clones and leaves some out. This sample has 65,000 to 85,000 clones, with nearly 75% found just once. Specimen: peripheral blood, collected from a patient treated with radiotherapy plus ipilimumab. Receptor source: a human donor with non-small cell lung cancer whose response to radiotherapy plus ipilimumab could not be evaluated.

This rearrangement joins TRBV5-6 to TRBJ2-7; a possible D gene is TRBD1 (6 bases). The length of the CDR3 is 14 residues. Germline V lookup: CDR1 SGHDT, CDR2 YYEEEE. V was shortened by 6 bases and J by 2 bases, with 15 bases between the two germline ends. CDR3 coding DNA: TGTGCCAGCAACCCACAGGGACGGGCCTACGAGCAGTACTTC. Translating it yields CASNPQGRAYEQYF. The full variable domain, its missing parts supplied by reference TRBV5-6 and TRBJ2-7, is DAGVTQSPTHLIKTRGQQVTLRCSPKSGHDTVSWYQQALGQGPQFIFQYYEEEERQRGNFPDRFSGHQFPNYSSELNVNALLLGDSALYLCASNPQGRAYEQYFGPGTRLTVT.

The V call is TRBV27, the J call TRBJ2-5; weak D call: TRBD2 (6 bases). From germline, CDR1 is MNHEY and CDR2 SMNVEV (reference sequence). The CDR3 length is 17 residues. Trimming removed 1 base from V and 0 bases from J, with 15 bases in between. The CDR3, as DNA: TGTGCCAGCAGTTTATTAGGGGACGGGGGTTACCAAGAGACCCAGTACTTC. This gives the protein CASSLLGDGGYQETQYF.

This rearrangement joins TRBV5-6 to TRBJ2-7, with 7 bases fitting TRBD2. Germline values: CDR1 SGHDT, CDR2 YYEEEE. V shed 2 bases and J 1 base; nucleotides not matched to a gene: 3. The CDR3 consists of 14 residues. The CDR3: CASSFGGGSYEQYF. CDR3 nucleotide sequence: TGTGCCAGCAGCTTTGGGGGAGGGTCCTACGAGCAGTACTTC.

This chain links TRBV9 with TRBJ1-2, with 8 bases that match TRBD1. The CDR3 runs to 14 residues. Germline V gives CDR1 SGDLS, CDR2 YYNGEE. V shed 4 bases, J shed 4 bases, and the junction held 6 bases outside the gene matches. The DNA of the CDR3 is TGTGCCAGCAGCAGCGGGACAGGCACCTATGGCTACACCTTC. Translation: CASSSGTGTYGYTF.

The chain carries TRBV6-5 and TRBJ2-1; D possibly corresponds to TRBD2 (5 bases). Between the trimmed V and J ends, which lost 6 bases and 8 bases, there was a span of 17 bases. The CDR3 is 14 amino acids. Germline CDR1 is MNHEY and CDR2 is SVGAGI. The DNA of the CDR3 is TGTGCCAGCAGGCCCCCAGAGAGGGAGTATGAGCAGTTCTTC. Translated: CASRPPEREYEQFF.

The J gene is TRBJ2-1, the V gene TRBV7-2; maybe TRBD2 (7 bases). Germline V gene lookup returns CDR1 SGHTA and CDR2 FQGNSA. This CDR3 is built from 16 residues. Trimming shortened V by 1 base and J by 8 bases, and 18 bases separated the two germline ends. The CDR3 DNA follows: TGTGCCAGCAGCTTAGAGACATCAGGGGAGGGATATGAGCAGTTCTTC. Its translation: CASSLETSGEGYEQFF.

This CDR3 is CASSETGLTIQYF. In DNA form, the CDR3 reads TGTGCCAGCAGCGAGACAGGGCTGACGATTCAGTACTTC. The genes are TRBV11-3 and TRBJ2-4; 7 bases are a match to TRBD1. This CDR3 has 13 residues. Germline loops: CDR1 SGHNT, CDR2 YENEEA. V lost 5 bases, J lost 10 bases, and 8 bases stayed unmatched. The full variable domain, rest sourced from reference TRBV11-3 and TRBJ2-4, is EAGVVQSPRYKIIEKKQPVAFWCNPISGHNTLYWYLQNLGQGPELLIRYENEEAVDDSQLPKDRFSAERLKGVDSTLKIQPAELGDSAVYLCASSETGLTIQYFGAGTRLSVL.

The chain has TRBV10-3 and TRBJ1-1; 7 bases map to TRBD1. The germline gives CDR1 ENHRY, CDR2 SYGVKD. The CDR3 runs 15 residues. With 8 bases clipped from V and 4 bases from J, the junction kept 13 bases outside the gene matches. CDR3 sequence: CAISDDYRGTTEAFF. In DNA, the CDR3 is TGTGCCATCTCGGACGATTACAGGGGCACCACTGAAGCTTTCTTT.

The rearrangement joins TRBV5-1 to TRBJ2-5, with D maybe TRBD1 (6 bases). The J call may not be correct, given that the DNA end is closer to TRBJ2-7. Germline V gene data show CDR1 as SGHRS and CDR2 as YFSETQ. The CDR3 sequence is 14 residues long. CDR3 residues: CASSTGTMPYEQYF. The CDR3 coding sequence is TGCGCCAGCAGTACCGGGACAATGCCCTACGAGCAGTACTTC.

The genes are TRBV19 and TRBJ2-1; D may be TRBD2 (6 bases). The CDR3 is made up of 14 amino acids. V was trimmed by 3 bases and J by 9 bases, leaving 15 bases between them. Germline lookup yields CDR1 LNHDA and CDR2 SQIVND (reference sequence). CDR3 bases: TGTGCCAGTAGTATTTTAGGTGCCGGGGGTGAGCAGTTCTTC. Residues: CASSILGAGGEQFF.

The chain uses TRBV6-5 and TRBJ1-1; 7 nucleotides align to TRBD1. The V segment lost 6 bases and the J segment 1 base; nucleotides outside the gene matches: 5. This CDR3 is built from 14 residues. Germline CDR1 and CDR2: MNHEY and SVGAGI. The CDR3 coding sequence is TGTGCCAGCAGCCTGGACAGGAGGAACACTGAAGCTTTCTTT. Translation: CASSLDRRNTEAFF.

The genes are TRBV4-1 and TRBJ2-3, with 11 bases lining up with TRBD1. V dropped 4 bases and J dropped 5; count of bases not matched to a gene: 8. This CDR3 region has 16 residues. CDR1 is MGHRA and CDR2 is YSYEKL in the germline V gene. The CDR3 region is CASSPQPGQGVDTQYF. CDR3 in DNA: TGCGCCAGCAGCCCTCAGCCGGGACAGGGGGTAGATACGCAGTATTTT.

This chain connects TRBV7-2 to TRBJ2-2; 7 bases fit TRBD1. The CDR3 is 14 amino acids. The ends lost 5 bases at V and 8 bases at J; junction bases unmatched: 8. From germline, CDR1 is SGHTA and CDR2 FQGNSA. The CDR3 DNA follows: TGTGCCAGCAGCAAGACAGGGTGGGAGGGGGAGCTGTTTTTT. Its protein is CASSKTGWEGELFF.

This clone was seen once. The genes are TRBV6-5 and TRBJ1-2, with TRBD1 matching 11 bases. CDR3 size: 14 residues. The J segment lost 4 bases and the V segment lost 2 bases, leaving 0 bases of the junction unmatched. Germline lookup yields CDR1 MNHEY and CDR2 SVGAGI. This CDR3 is CASSYGTGGYGYTF. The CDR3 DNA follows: TGTGCCAGCAGTTACGGGACAGGGGGCTATGGCTACACCTTC.

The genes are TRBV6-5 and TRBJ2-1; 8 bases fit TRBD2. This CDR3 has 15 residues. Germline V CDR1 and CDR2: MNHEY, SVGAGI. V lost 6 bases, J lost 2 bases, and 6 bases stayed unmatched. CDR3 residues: CASRRAGEPYNEQFF. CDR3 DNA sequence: TGTGCCAGCAGGAGAGCGGGAGAACCCTACAATGAGCAGTTCTTC.

The CDR3 DNA follows: TGCGCCAGCAGCCAAACAGGGTGGGGGATTAGTGAGCAGTACTTC. The encoded protein is CASSQTGWGISEQYF. The chain recombines TRBV4-1 with TRBJ2-7; TRBD1 is a possible D gene (6 bases). CDR1 is MGHRA and CDR2 is YSYEKL in the germline V gene. This CDR3 is built from 15 residues. Trimming pared 2 bases from V and 7 bases from J, leaving 18 bases between.

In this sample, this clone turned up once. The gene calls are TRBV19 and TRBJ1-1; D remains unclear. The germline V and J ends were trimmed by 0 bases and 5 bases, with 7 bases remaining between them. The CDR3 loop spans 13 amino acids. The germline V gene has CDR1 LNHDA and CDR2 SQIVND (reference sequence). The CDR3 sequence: CASSIDRWTEAFF. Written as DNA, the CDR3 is TGTGCCAGTAGTATAGATCGGTGGACTGAAGCTTTCTTT.

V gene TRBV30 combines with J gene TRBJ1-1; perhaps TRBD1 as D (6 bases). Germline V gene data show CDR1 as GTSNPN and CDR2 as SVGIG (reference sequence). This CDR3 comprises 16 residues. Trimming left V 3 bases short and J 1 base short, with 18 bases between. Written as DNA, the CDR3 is TGTGCCTGGAGCCCGGGACACTGGAGGTGGAACACTGAAGCTTTCTTT. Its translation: CAWSPGHWRWNTEAFF.

In DNA form, the CDR3 reads TGCGCCAGCAGCTTGGGGGGGCTAACAGATACGCAGTATTTT. Its translation: CASSLGGLTDTQYF. The chain has TRBV5-1 and TRBJ2-3; a possible D gene is TRBD1 (6 bases). From germline, CDR1 is SGHRS and CDR2 YFSETQ. V was cut by 0 bases and J by 3 bases, with 8 bases left in between. The CDR3 has 14 amino acids.

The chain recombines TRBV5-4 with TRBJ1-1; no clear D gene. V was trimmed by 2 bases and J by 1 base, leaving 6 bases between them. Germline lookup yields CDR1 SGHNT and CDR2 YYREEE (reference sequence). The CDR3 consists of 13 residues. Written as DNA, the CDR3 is TGTGCCAGCAGCTTTGGCAGGAACACTGAAGCTTTCTTT. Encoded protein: CASSFGRNTEAFF.

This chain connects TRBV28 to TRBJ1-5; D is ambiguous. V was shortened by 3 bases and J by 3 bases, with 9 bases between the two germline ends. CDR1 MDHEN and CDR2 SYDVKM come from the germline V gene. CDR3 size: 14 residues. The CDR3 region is CASSLSQTNQPQHF. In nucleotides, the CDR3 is TGTGCCAGCAGTTTGAGTCAAACCAATCAGCCCCAGCATTTT.

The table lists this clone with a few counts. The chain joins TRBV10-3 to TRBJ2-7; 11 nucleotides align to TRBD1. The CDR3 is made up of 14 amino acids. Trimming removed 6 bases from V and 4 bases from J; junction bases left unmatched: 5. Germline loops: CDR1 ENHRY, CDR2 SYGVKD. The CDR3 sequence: CAISPGQGVYEQYF. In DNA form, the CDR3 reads TGTGCCATCAGCCCGGGACAGGGGGTTTACGAGCAGTACTTC.

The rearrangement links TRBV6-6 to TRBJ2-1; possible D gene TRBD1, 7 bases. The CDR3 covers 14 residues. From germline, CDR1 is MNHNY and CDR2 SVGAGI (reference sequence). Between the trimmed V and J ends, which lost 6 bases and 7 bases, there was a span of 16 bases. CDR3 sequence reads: CASRRQGAGNEQFF. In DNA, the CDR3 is TGTGCCAGCAGACGACAGGGTGCGGGGAATGAGCAGTTCTTC.

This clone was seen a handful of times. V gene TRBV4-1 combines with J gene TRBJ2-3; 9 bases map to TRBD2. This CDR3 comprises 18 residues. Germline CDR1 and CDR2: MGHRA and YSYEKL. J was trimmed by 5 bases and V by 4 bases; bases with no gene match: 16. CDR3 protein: CASSPPPGRGGAGDTQYF. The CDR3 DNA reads TGCGCCAGCAGCCCCCCCCCGGGACGCGGGGGGGCCGGAGATACGCAGTATTTT.

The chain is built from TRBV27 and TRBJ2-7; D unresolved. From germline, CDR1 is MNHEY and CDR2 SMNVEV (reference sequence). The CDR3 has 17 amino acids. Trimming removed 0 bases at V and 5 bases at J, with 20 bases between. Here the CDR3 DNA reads TGTGCCAGCAGTTTATCGTTCCCCCGTCTTTCAGGTCACGAGCAGTACTTC. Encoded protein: CASSLSFPRLSGHEQYF.

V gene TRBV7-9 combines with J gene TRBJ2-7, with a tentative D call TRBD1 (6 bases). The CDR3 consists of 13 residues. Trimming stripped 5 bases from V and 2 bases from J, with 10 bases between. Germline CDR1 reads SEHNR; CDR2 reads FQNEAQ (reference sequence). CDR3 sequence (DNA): TGTGCCAGCAGCACTGACAGGCCCTACGAGCAGTACTTC. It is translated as CASSTDRPYEQYF.

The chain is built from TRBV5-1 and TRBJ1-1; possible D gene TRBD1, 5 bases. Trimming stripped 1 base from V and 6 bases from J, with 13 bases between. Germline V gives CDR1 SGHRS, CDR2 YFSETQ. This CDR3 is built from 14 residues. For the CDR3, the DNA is TGCGCCAGCAGCTTGTCGGGCGGGGCCTCTGAAGCTTTCTTT. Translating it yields CASSLSGGASEAFF. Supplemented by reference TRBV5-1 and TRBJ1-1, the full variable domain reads KAGVTQTPRYLIKTRGQQVTLSCSPISGHRSVSWYQQTPGQGLQFLFEYFSETQRNKGNFPGRFSGRQFSNSRSEMNVSTLELGDSALYLCASSLSGGASEAFFGQGTRLTVV.

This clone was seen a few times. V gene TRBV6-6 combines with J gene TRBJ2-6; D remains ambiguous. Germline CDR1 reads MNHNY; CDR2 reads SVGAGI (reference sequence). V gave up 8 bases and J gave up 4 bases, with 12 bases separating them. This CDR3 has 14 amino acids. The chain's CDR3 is CASRGGYGANVLTF. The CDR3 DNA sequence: TGTGCCAGCCGAGGCGGTTACGGGGCCAACGTCCTGACTTTC.

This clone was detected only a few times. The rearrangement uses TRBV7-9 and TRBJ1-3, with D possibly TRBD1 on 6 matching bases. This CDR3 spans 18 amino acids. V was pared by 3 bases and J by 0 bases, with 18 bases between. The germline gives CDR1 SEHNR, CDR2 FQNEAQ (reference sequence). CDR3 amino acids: CASSLLRGTSYSGNTIYF. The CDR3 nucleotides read TGTGCCAGCAGCTTGTTAAGGGGGACATCCTACTCTGGAAACACCATATATTTT.

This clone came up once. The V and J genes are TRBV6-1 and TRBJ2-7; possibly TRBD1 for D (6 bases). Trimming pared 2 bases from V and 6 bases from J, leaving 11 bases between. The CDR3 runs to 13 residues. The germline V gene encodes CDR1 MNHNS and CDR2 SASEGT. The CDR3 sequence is CASSELGQFEQYF. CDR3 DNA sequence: TGTGCCAGCAGTGAATTGGGACAATTCGAGCAGTACTTC.

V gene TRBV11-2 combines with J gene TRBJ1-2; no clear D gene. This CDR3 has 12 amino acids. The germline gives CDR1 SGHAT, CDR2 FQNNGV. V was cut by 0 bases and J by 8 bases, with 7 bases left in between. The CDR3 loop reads CASSLETVGYTF. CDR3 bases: TGTGCCAGCAGCTTAGAAACGGTCGGCTACACCTTC.

The DNA for the CDR3 is TGTGCCAGCTCAACTAGTCGGGCCACAGATACGCAGTATTTT. It encodes CASSTSRATDTQYF. The rearrangement joins TRBV11-3 to TRBJ2-3, with D tentatively TRBD2 (5 bases). This CDR3 region has 14 residues. The germline V and J ends were trimmed by 8 bases and 2 bases, with 14 bases remaining between them. CDR1 is SGHNT and CDR2 is YENEEA in the germline V gene.